This TCR beta chain was retrieved from a study of shared clonotypes between healthy human individuals. Within Nashville, Tennessee resided all donors, each a Caucasian adult. This CDR3 region has 15 residues. The junction had 2 bases not matched to a gene; V was cut back by 1 base and J by 4 bases. Germline-derived CDR1 and CDR2 are SGHTA and FQGTGA. In the authors' workflow: From ImmunoSEQ came sequences covering only the junction and carrying no quality scores, so filtering differed. TCRdb's copy holds only in-frame clones and misses some; the assay was immunoSEQ multiplex PCR. That table is the source of V, J and clone size, and D and trimming were worked out from the DNA. Among more than 900,000 clones listed, more than 75% were seen once. This clone was detected many times. What it binds is unknown. General study points: A handful of donors had around 5.2% of their naive CD4 clonotypes in common. Rarefaction curves obtained for sorted subsets showed sequencing incomplete despite large depth.

This rearrangement joins TRBV7-3 to TRBJ2-5; 11 bases agree with TRBD2. Material for sequencing was memory CD4+ T cells from PBMCs. Subset noted: CD45RA-negative fraction. The receptor was derived from a young man in good health. Some clones in this sample may be carry-over from other donors' samples. The CDR3 sequence: CASSLIAGGLETQYF. The CDR3 DNA is TGTGCCAGCAGCTTAATAGCGGGAGGGTTAGAGACCCAGTACTTC. The variable domain in full, completed from reference TRBV7-3 and TRBJ2-5, reads GAGVSQTPSNKVTEKGKYVELRCDPISGHTALYWYRQSLGQGPEFLIYFQGTGAADDSGLPNDRFFAVRPEGSVSTLKIQRTERGDSAVYLCASSLIAGGLETQYFGPGTRLLVL.